What follows is one T cell receptor (beta chain) and its context. Its specificity is unknown. The record originates from a study of regulatory dendritic cells for organ transplantation. Study in general: Regulatory dendritic cells were monocyte-derived, receiving vitamin D3 on days 0 and 4 and IL-10 on day 4. General study findings and limits: Mature dendritic cells appeared to drive more memory CD8+ clonal expansion than regulatory ones.

CFSE-labeled sorted T cells met regulatory or mature dendritic cells for five to six days. Profiled with immunoSEQ multiplex PCR; TCRdb holds only in-frame clones, not every one. The table includes 20,000 to 25,000 clones, roughly 87% detected once. The CDR3 runs to 16 residues. CDR1 is MNHNY, CDR2 SVGAGI, per germline (reference sequence). Trimming took 7 bases from V and 4 from J; bases not matched to a gene: 11. The origin of this receptor is a human donor in good health. Specimen: naive CD4+ T cells from blood cultured with dendritic cells. Subset indicated: CD45RA+ naive T cells. V usage is TRBV6-6 and J usage is TRBJ2-2, with TRBD1 matching over 8 bases. CDR3 sequence: CASTTADRGLTGELFF. The CDR3 DNA reads as TGTGCCAGCACCACCGCTGACAGGGGCCTCACCGGGGAGCTGTTTTTT.